The text below deals with one T cell receptor (beta chain). The data derive from a study of vaccination and CD4 T cells after COVID-19. Study summary: With several mild cases and one severe, convalescent patients were SARS-CoV-2 positive by nasal swab PCR. There were six male and four female convalescents, and two of them were Hispanic.

Via MiXCR, TCRdb re-called the PCR reads, giving one row per CDR3 protein. The sample holds fewer than 30,000 distinct CDR3 sequences, 51% seen once. This clonotype was sampled from a human donor who had recovered from COVID-19. The material was CD4+ T cells from blood, obtained before SARS-CoV-2 vaccination.

The CDR3 sequence: CASSLEGYNSPLHF. Written as DNA, the CDR3 is TGTGCCAGCAGTTTAGAAGGGTACAATTCACCCCTCCACTTT. The chain uses TRBV28 and TRBJ1-6; D gene ambiguous. The CDR3 runs 14 residues. Germline V gene sequence: CDR1 MDHEN, CDR2 SYDVKM. Between the trimmed V and J ends, which lost 2 bases and 7 bases, there was a span of 9 bases. Combining the CDR3 with reference TRBV28 and TRBJ1-6 gives the whole variable domain DVKVTQSSRYLVKRTGEKVFLECVQDMDHENMFWYRQDPGLGLRLIYFSYDVKMKEKGDIPEGYSVSREKKERFSLILESASTNQTSMYLCASSLEGYNSPLHFGNGTRLTVT.